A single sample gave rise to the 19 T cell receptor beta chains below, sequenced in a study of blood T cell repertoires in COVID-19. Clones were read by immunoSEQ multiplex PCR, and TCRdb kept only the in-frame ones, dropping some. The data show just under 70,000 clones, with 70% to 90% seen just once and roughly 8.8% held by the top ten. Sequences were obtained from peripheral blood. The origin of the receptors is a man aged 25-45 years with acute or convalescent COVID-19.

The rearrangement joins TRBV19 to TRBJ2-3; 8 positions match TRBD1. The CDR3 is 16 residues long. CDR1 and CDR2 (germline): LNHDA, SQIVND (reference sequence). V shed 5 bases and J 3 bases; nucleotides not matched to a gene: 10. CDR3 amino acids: CASSPTDRGSTDTQYF. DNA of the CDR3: TGTGCCAGTAGTCCCACCGACAGGGGAAGTACAGATACGCAGTATTTT.

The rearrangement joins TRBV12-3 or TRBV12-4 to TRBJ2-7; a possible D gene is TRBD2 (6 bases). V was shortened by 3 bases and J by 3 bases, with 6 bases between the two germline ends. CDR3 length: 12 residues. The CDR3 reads CASSLTSYEQYF. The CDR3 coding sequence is TGTGCCAGCAGTTTGACTAGCTACGAGCAGTACTTC.

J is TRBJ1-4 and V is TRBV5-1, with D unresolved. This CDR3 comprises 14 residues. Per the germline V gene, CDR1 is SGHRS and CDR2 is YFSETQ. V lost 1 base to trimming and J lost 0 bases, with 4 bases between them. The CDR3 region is CASSLTATNEKLFF. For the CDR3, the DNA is TGCGCCAGCAGCTTGACAGCAACTAATGAAAAACTGTTTTTT.

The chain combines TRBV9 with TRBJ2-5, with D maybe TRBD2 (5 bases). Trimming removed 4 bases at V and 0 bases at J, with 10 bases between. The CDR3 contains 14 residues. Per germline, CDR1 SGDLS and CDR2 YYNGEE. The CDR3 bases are TGTGCCAGCAGCCCCCGGGGAGACCAAGAGACCCAGTACTTC. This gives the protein CASSPRGDQETQYF. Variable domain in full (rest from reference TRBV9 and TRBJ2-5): DSGVTQTPKHLITATGQRVTLRCSPRSGDLSVYWYQQSLDQGLQFLIQYYNGEERAKGNILERFSAQQFPDLHSELNLSSLELGDSALYFCASSPRGDQETQYFGPGTRLLVL.

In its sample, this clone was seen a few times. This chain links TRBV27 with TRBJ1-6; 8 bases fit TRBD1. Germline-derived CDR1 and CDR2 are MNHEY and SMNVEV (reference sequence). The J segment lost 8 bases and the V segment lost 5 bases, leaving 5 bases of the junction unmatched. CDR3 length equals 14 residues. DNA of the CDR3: TGTGCCAGCAGTCGCACAGGGGGATATTCACCCCTCCACTTT. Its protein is CASSRTGGYSPLHF.

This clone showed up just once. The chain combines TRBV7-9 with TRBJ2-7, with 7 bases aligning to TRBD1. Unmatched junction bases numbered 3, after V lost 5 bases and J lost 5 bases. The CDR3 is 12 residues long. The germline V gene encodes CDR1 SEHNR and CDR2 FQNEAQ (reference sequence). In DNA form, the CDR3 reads TGTGCCAGCAGCAGGGACAGAGACGAGCAGTACTTC. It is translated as CASSRDRDEQYF.

CDR3 DNA: TGTGCCAGTAGGAAGGGACTAGCGGCCTCCTACGAGCAGTACTTC. Translated, it gives CASRKGLAASYEQYF. The chain uses TRBV19 and TRBJ2-7, with 11 positions matching TRBD2. CDR1 and CDR2 (germline): LNHDA, SQIVND (reference sequence). V lost 6 bases to trimming and J lost 0 bases; unmatched junction nucleotides: 4. The CDR3 is 15 amino acids.

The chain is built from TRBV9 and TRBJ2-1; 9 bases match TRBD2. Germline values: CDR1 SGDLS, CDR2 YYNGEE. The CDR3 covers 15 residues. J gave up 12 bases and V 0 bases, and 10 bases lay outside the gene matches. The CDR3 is CASSVEGGRGGGQFF. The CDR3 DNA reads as TGTGCCAGCAGCGTAGAAGGCGGGAGGGGCGGCGGGCAGTTCTTC.

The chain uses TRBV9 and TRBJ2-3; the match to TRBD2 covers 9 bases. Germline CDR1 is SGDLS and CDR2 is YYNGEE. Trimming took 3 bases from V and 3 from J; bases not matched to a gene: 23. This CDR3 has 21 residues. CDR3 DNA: TGTGCCAGCAGCGCCACACCGGGACTAGCAGGAAGGATTGGGGGGACAGATACGCAGTATTTT. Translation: CASSATPGLAGRIGGTDTQYF.

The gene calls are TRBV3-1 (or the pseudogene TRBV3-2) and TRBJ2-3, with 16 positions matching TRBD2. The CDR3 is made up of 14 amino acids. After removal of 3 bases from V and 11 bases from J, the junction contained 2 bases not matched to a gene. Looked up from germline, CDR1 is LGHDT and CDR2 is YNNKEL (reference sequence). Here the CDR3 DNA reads TGTGCCAGCAGCCACGGGACTAGCGGGAGGGTGCAGTATTTT. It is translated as CASSHGTSGRVQYF.

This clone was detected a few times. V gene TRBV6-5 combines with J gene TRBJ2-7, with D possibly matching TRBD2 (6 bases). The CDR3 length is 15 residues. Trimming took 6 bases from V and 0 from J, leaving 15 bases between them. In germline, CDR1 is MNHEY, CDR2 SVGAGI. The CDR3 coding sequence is TGTGCCAGCAGGACGGGGACTTCCCGCTCCTACGAGCAGTACTTC. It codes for CASRTGTSRSYEQYF.

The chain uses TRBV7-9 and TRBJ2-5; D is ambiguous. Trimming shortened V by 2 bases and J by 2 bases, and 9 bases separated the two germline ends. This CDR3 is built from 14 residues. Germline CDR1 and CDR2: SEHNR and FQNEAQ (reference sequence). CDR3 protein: CASSLFQEQETQYF. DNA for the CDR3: TGTGCCAGCAGCTTATTTCAAGAGCAAGAGACCCAGTACTTC.

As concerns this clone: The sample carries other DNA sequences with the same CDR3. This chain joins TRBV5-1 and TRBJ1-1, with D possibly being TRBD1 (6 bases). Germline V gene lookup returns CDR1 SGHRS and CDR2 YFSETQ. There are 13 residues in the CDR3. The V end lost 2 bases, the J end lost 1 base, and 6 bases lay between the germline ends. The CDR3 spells CASSLGGNTEAFF. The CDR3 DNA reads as TGCGCCAGCAGCTTAGGGGGGAACACTGAAGCTTTCTTT. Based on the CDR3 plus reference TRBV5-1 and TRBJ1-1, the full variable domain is KAGVTQTPRYLIKTRGQQVTLSCSPISGHRSVSWYQQTPGQGLQFLFEYFSETQRNKGNFPGRFSGRQFSNSRSEMNVSTLELGDSALYLCASSLGGNTEAFFGQGTRLTVV.

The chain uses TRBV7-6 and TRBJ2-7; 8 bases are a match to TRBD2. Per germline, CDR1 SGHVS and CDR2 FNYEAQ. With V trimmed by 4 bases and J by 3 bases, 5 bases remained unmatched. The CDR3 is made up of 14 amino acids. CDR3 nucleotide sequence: TGTGCCAGCAGCTCTGGAGCGGGAGTCTACGAGCAGTACTTC. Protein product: CASSSGAGVYEQYF.

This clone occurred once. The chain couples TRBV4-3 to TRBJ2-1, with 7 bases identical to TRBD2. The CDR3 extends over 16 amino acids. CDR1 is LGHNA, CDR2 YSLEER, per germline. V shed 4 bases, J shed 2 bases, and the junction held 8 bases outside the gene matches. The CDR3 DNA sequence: TGCGCCAGCAGCCTAGGCCTAGCGGAGCCCTACAATGAGCAGTTCTTC. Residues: CASSLGLAEPYNEQFF.

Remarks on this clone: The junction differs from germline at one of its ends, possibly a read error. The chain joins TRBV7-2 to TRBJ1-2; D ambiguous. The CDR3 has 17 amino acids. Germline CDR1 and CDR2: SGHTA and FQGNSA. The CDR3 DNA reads TGTGCCAGCAGCTTATTAGTCGTTGGTGACACCGACTACGGCTACACCTTC. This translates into CASSLLVVGDTDYGYTF.

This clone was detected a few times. CDR3 bases: TGTGCCAGCAGCTCAGGACTTCACGATCAGCCCCAGCATTTT. It codes for CASSSGLHDQPQHF. The chain carries TRBV11-1 and TRBJ1-5; D gene uncertain. CDR3 length: 14 residues. Germline-derived CDR1 and CDR2 are SGHAT and FQDESV (reference sequence). V lost 4 bases, J lost 5 bases, and 12 bases lay in between. Based on the CDR3 plus reference TRBV11-1 and TRBJ1-5, the full variable domain is EAEVAQSPRYKITEKSQAVAFWCDPISGHATLYWYRQILGQGPELLVQFQDESVVDDSQLPKDRFSAERLKGVDSTLKIQPAELGDSAMYLCASSSGLHDQPQHFGDGTRLSIL.

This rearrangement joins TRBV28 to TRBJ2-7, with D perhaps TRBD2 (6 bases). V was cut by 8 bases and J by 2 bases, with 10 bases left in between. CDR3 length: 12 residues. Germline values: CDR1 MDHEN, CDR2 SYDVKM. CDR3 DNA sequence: TGTGCCAGCGGGACTCTGGCCTACGAGCAGTACTTC. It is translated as CASGTLAYEQYF.

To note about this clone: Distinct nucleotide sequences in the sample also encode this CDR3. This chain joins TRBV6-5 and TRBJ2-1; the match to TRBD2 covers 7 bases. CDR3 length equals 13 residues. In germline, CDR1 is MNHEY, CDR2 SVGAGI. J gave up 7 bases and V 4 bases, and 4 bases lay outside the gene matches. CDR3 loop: CASSSGLVNEQFF. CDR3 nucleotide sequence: TGTGCCAGCAGTTCCGGACTAGTTAATGAGCAGTTCTTC.